What follows are 26 T cell receptor beta chains derived from one specimen sequenced in a study of CD8+CD57+ T cells in acquired aplastic anemia. Genomic DNA templated the TCR beta VDJ and CDR3 profiling. TCRdb re-called the reads with MiXCR, one entry per CDR3 protein. The data hold about 42,000 distinct CDR3 sequences, with around 63% observed a single time. What was sequenced was sorted CD4+, CD8+, or CD8+CD57+ T cells (not recorded which) from PBMCs. The receptors shown here come from a human donor in good health, serving as a control.

This chain links TRBV19 with TRBJ2-5; D remains unclear. V was clipped by 3 bases and J by 2 bases, with 7 bases between them. Germline loops: CDR1 LNHDA, CDR2 SQIVND (reference sequence). The CDR3 contains 13 residues. CDR3 residues: CASSMEQQETQYF. The CDR3 region has the DNA TGTGCCAGTAGTATGGAACAGCAAGAGACCCAGTACTTC.

The J gene is TRBJ2-2, the V gene TRBV7-8; 9 bases map to TRBD1. Germline loops: CDR1 SGHVS, CDR2 FQNEAQ. The CDR3 totals 16 residues. J was trimmed by 4 bases and V by 5 bases; bases with no gene match: 8. The DNA of the CDR3 is TGTGCCAGCAGCCTACAACAGGGGGCGGGCACCGGGGAGCTGTTTTTT. Residues: CASSLQQGAGTGELFF.

By its share, this clonotype is medium-sized (0.01 to 0.1%). The J gene is TRBJ1-2, the V gene TRBV12-3 or TRBV12-4; TRBD1 is a possible D gene (6 bases). This CDR3 has 14 amino acids. Trimming cost V 3 bases and J 8 bases, with 16 bases left between them. CDR3 coding DNA: TGTGCCAGCAGTTTTATAGGGGGGAGGTGGGGCTACACCTTC. Translation: CASSFIGGRWGYTF.

In its sample, this clonotype was seen many times. The J gene is TRBJ1-6, the V gene TRBV5-1; TRBD1 agrees at 12 bases. Germline CDR1 is SGHRS and CDR2 is YFSETQ. The CDR3 runs 17 residues. With V trimmed by 5 bases and J by 0 bases, 3 bases remained unmatched. CDR3 residues: CASSGTGGSSYNSPLHF. The CDR3, as DNA: TGCGCCAGCAGTGGGACAGGGGGCAGCTCCTATAATTCACCCCTCCACTTT.

This clonotype was counted ten times or more. The CDR3 spells CASSIGAGAFYEQYF. In DNA, the CDR3 is TGTGCCAGTAGTATAGGGGCAGGGGCGTTTTACGAGCAGTACTTC. V and J are TRBV19 and TRBJ2-7, with a weak D call TRBD1 (6 bases). Germline assignment: CDR1 LNHDA and CDR2 SQIVND (reference sequence). The CDR3 covers 15 residues. The V gene lost 1 base and the J gene lost 4 bases, with 14 bases spanning the gap.

The V call is TRBV19, the J call TRBJ1-5, with 8 positions matching TRBD1. Germline values: CDR1 LNHDA, CDR2 SQIVND (reference sequence). V lost 10 bases, J lost 2 bases, and 4 bases stayed unmatched. This CDR3 comprises 13 residues. The CDR3 is CAIGQGRNQPQHF. In nucleotides, the CDR3 is TGTGCCATCGGACAGGGTCGCAATCAGCCCCAGCATTTT. Drawing the rest from reference TRBV19 and TRBJ1-5, the complete variable domain is DGGITQSPKYLFRKEGQNVTLSCEQNLNHDAMYWYRQDPGQGLRLIYYSQIVNDFQKGDIAEGYSVSREKKESFPLTVTSAQKNPTAFYLCAIGQGRNQPQHFGDGTRLSIL.

This clonotype was recorded at least ten times. The chain employs TRBV4-1 and TRBJ1-1; no clear D gene. The V and J ends lost 1 base and 1 base respectively, with 13 bases between them. Germline values: CDR1 MGHRA, CDR2 YSYEKL. This CDR3 has 16 amino acids. DNA for the CDR3: TGCGCCAGCAGCCAAGGGGCAGTGGGAACGAACACTGAAGCTTTCTTT. Protein product: CASSQGAVGTNTEAFF.

The CDR3 DNA sequence: TGTGCCAGCAGCGTAGCGGGGACACCTGCGGGAAATGAGCAGTTCTTC. Translated: CASSVAGTPAGNEQFF. The genes are TRBV9 and TRBJ2-1; D may match TRBD1 or TRBD2 (6 bases each). CDR1 is SGDLS, CDR2 YYNGEE, per germline. The V gene lost 0 bases and the J gene lost 7 bases, with 17 bases spanning the gap. This CDR3 is built from 16 residues.

This clonotype was detected only a few times. The chain combines TRBV29-1 with TRBJ2-7, with TRBD2 matching 15 bases. V lost 7 bases to trimming and J lost 4 bases; unmatched junction nucleotides: 8. This CDR3 region has 15 residues. CDR1 SQVTM and CDR2 ANQGSEA come from the germline V gene. The DNA for the CDR3 is TGCAGCGCCGAAGGACTAGCGGGAGGGCCGTACGAGCAGTACTTC. Its protein product is CSAEGLAGGPYEQYF.

The V and J genes are TRBV7-3 and TRBJ1-2; 7 bases align to TRBD1. There are 15 residues in the CDR3. Per the germline V gene, CDR1 is SGHTA and CDR2 is FQGTGA. V lost 2 bases and J lost 5; bases outside the gene matches: 8. The CDR3 sequence: CASSLGDRALYGYTF. DNA for the CDR3: TGTGCCAGCAGCTTAGGCGACAGGGCCCTATATGGCTACACCTTC.

This clonotype was found once. This sequence joins TRBV29-1 and TRBJ1-1, with TRBD1 matching 8 bases. CDR1 is SQVTM, CDR2 ANQGSEA, per germline. This CDR3 contains 13 residues. The junction had 7 bases not matched to a gene; V was cut back by 5 bases and J by 5 bases. The CDR3, as DNA: TGCAGCGTTTCAGGGGGCCGGGGGACTGAAGCTTTCTTT. This encodes CSVSGGRGTEAFF. The full variable domain, its missing parts supplied by reference TRBV29-1 and TRBJ1-1, is SAVISQKPSRDICQRGTSLTIQCQVDSQVTMMFWYRQQPGQSLTLIATANQGSEATYESGFVIDKFPISRPNLTFSTLTVSNMSPEDSSIYLCSVSGGRGTEAFFGQGTRLTVV.

This rearrangement joins TRBV19 to TRBJ1-1, with 11 bases matching TRBD1. Germline assignment: CDR1 LNHDA and CDR2 SQIVND (reference sequence). The V gene end was trimmed by 7 bases and the J gene end by 10 bases; junction bases not matched to a gene: 5. The CDR3 extends over 12 amino acids. The CDR3 protein is CASTTDRGRAFF. The DNA for the CDR3 is TGTGCCAGTACCACGGACAGGGGGCGAGCTTTCTTT.

This clonotype appeared many times. The genes are TRBV4-1 and TRBJ2-1; 14 bases align to TRBD2. CDR1 MGHRA and CDR2 YSYEKL come from the germline V gene. Trimming cost V 1 base and J 1 base; bases outside gene matches: 3. This CDR3 is built from 18 residues. CDR3 sequence reads: CASSQGLAGGPSYNEQFF. CDR3 DNA: TGCGCCAGCAGCCAAGGACTAGCGGGGGGGCCTTCCTACAATGAGCAGTTCTTC.

In its sample, this clonotype was seen a few times. The rearrangement joins TRBV10-3 to TRBJ2-7; a weak D match, TRBD1 (6 bases). In germline, CDR1 is ENHRY, CDR2 SYGVKD. CDR3 length equals 12 residues. V lost 2 bases and J lost 6, with 8 bases in between. The CDR3 sequence is CAISEGRGEQYF. The CDR3 region has the DNA TGTGCCATCAGTGAGGGCAGGGGCGAGCAGTACTTC.

This clonotype has more than one count but fewer than ten. This chain joins TRBV7-9 and TRBJ2-3, with a tentative D call TRBD2 (6 bases). The CDR3 length is 10 residues. Trimming left V 11 bases short and J 3 bases short, with 6 bases between. CDR1 is SEHNR and CDR2 is FQNEAQ in the germline V gene (reference sequence). This CDR3 reads CAAGTDTQYF. The CDR3 DNA follows: TGTGCCGCGGGGACAGATACGCAGTATTTT.

The chain uses TRBV2 and TRBJ2-1; no reliable D call. Germline V gene lookup returns CDR1 SNHLY and CDR2 FYNNEI. The CDR3 extends over 15 amino acids. Between the trimmed V and J ends, which lost 4 bases and 1 base, there was a span of 11 bases. The CDR3 DNA reads TGTGCCAGCAGTGTGAGTCCGTTTTCCTACAATGAGCAGTTCTTC. Its translation: CASSVSPFSYNEQFF.

The chain combines TRBV29-1 with TRBJ2-2; TRBD1 aligns across 10 bases. The junction had 2 bases not matched to a gene; V was cut back by 7 bases and J by 3 bases. The germline V gene has CDR1 SQVTM and CDR2 ANQGSEA. This CDR3 contains 13 residues. CDR3 sequence: CSGGTGDTGELFF. The DNA of the CDR3 is TGCAGCGGGGGGACAGGGGACACCGGGGAGCTGTTTTTT.

The chain uses TRBV19 and TRBJ1-2; no clear D. There are 13 residues in the CDR3. Germline CDR1 LNHDA, CDR2 SQIVND (reference sequence). The V end lost 5 bases, the J end lost 8 bases, and 15 bases lay between the germline ends. In DNA form, the CDR3 reads TGTGCCAGTAGTCCCAGGCAGCCGGGAGGCTACACCTTC. Residues: CASSPRQPGGYTF.

The chain has TRBV19 and TRBJ1-2; 9 bases are a match to TRBD1. This CDR3 is 12 amino acids long. J was trimmed by 3 bases and V by 11 bases; bases with no gene match: 4. Germline assignment: CDR1 LNHDA and CDR2 SQIVND (reference sequence). Here the CDR3 reads CARDREDYGYTF. The DNA of the CDR3 is TGTGCCCGGGACAGGGAGGACTATGGCTACACCTTC.

The chain employs TRBV2 and TRBJ1-2, with a possible D match to TRBD1 (6 bases). The V gene lost 8 bases and the J gene lost 1 base, with 11 bases spanning the gap. CDR3 length equals 13 residues. Germline-derived CDR1 and CDR2 are SNHLY and FYNNEI. In DNA, the CDR3 is TGTGCCAGCTACCGGACAGATAACTATGGCTACACCTTC. This codes for CASYRTDNYGYTF.

This clonotype was seen at least ten times. The V gene is TRBV5-1, the J gene TRBJ1-6; D is perhaps TRBD1 (5 bases). The germline V gene encodes CDR1 SGHRS and CDR2 YFSETQ. This CDR3 comprises 17 residues. Between the trimmed V and J ends, which lost 3 bases and 9 bases, there was a span of 22 bases. The CDR3 nucleotides are TGCGCCAGCAGCTCCGGAATACAGGACATGAGGACTTCACCCCTCCACTTT. Translating gives CASSSGIQDMRTSPLHF.

The CDR3 bases are TGTGCCAGCAGCTTAGTTCCAGGAATAAACACCGGGGAGCTGTTTTTT. Translating it yields CASSLVPGINTGELFF. This chain uses TRBV11-2 with TRBJ2-2; no reliable D call. V lost 1 base and J 2 bases, leaving 11 bases between the germline ends. The CDR3 covers 16 residues. The germline V gene encodes CDR1 SGHAT and CDR2 FQNNGV.

The J gene is TRBJ1-2, the V gene TRBV7-9; tentative D call: TRBD1 (5 bases). The V end was cut by 1 base, the J end by 3 bases, with 6 bases between. Per germline, CDR1 SEHNR and CDR2 FQNEAQ (reference sequence). This CDR3 is built from 13 residues. Here the CDR3 reads CASSLGQYYGYTF. In DNA form, the CDR3 reads TGTGCCAGCAGCTTAGGACAGTACTATGGCTACACCTTC.

This clonotype was found a few times. The junction departs from germline at one end; a sequencing error may be responsible. This chain uses TRBV25-1 with TRBJ1-1; 7 bases fit TRBD1. Germline V gives CDR1 MGHDK, CDR2 SYGVNS. The CDR3 is 12 residues long. The CDR3 is CASVTGNAEAFF. CDR3 DNA sequence: TGTGCCAGCGTGACAGGGAACGCTGAAGCTTTCTTT.

This clonotype has more than one count but fewer than ten. The chain couples TRBV10-3 to TRBJ2-7; 9 positions match TRBD1. V shed 10 bases, J shed 3 bases, and the junction held 7 bases outside the gene matches. In germline, CDR1 is ENHRY, CDR2 SYGVKD. The CDR3 runs 13 residues. CDR3 in DNA: TGTGCCACGACCGGGACAGGGCGCTACGAGCAGTACTTC. Translation gives CATTGTGRYEQYF.

This clonotype was seen many times. This chain uses TRBV12-3 or TRBV12-4 with TRBJ1-1, with a tentative D call TRBD1 (5 bases). This CDR3 has 14 residues. V was trimmed by 5 bases and J by 1 base, leaving 11 bases between them. Written as DNA, the CDR3 is TGTGCCAGCAGTCTTCACCAGGGGAACACTGAAGCTTTCTTT. It encodes CASSLHQGNTEAFF.